The subject of this entry is one T cell receptor (beta chain). One end of the junction fails to match germline, which may point to a read error. The germline V gene has CDR1 MNHEY and CDR2 SVGEGT. This CDR3 spans 14 amino acids. These data are taken from a study of type 1 and type 2 diabetes patients. The overall study: CD4+ or CD8+ T cells were positively selected from PBMCs with microbeads.

The PCR template was genomic DNA. A primer set of 30 forward and 13 reverse primers amplified the CDR3. Using its own MiXCR run on the multiplex PCR reads, TCRdb lists one record per CDR3 protein. Seen here are about 270,000 distinct CDR3 sequences, roughly 50% observed once, and the top ten hold roughly 15%. The J gene is TRBJ1-5, the V gene TRBV6-2 or TRBV6-3, with D tentatively TRBD1 (6 bases). Specimen: peripheral blood mononuclear cells (PBMCs). This TCR was recovered from a man in his late teens or twenties with type 2 diabetes. CDR3 in amino acids: CASSKGEEGQPQHF. CDR3 coding DNA: TGCGCCAGCAGCAAGGGGGAGGAGGGTCAGCCCCAGCATTTT.